This T cell receptor (beta chain) was sequenced in a study of human T cells and chemical hapten exposure. Study overall: Upper-back patch tests with 0.01% DPC were read at 6 days.

Looked up from germline, CDR1 is SNHLY and CDR2 is FYNNEI. The CDR3 totals 15 residues. After removal of 6 bases from V and 3 bases from J, the junction contained 7 bases not matched to a gene. Time point meaning: pre-sensitization, week 0. Indicated treatment: therapeutic diphenylcyclopropenone sensitization with weekly scalp DPC. From the RACE reads, TCRdb called clonotypes with MiXCR, one entry per CDR3 protein. The table lists 240,000 or so distinct CDR3 sequences, about 9% of them singletons. V is TRBV2 and J is TRBJ1-2; TRBD1 matches 10 bases. The sequence derives from a woman in her forties with alopecia areata. Some clones in this sample may be carry-over from other donors' samples. This specimen consisted of whole blood, obtained in connection with sensitization to the hapten diphenylcyclopropenone (DPC). CDR3: CASRKRDRGDYGYTF. CDR3 in DNA: TGTGCCAGCAGAAAACGGGACAGGGGTGACTATGGCTACACCTTC.